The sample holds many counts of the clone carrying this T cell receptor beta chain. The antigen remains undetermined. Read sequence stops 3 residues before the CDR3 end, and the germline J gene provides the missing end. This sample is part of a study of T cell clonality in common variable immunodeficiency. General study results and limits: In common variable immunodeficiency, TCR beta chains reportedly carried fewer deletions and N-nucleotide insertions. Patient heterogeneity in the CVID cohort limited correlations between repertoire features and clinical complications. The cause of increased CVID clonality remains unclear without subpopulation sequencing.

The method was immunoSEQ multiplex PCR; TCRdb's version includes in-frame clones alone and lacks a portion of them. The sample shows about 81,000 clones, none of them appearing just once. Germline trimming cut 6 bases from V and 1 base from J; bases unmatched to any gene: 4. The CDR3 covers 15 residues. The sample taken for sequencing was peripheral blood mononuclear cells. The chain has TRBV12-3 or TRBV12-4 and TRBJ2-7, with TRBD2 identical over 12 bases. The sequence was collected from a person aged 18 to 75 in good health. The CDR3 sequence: CASRKGLAGSYEQYF. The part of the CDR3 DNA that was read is TGTGCCAGCAGGAAGGGACTAGCGGGTTCCTACGAG.